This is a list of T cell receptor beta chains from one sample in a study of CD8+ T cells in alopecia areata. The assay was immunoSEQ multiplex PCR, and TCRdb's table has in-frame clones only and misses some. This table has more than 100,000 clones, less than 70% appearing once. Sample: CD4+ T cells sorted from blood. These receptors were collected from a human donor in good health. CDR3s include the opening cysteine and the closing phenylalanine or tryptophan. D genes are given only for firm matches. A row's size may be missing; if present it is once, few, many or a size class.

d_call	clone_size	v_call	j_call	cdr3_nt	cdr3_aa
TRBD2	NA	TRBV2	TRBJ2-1	TGTGCCAGCAGTGAGAGGCGGGGGGGGTCCTACAATGAGCAGTTCTTC	CASSERRGGSYNEQFF
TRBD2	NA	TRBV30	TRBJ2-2	TGTGCCTCAGACCGGGGGACTAGCATAAACACCGGGGAGCTGTTTTTT	CASDRGTSINTGELFF
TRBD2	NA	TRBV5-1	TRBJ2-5	TGCGCCAGCAGACCGACTAGCGGGGGCACCAATGTACGGACCCAGTACTTC	CASRPTSGGTNVRTQYF
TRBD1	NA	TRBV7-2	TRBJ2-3	TGTGCCAGCAGCTTACCCTTGGGACAGGGGGCAGATACGCAGTATTTT	CASSLPLGQGADTQYF
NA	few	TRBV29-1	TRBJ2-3	TGCAGCGCAGGGGCTCTTCTGCTGCATACGCAGTATTTT	CSAGALLLHTQYF
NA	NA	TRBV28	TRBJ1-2	TGTGCCAGCAGTTTACTACAGGGCTACACCTTC	CASSLLQGYTF
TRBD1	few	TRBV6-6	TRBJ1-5	TGTGCCAGCAGTTACGAAGGGACAGGGCAGCCCCAGCATTTT	CASSYEGTGQPQHF
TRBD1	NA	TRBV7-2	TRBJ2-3	TGTGCCAGCGCCCGGGACAGGACTAGCACAGATACGCAGTATTTT	CASARDRTSTDTQYF
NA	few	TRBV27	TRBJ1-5	TGTGCCAGCAGTTCGGGGGGCAATCAGCCCCAGCATTTT	CASSSGGNQPQHF
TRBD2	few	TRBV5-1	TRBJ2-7	TGCGCCAGCAGTTTCCAACTAGCGGGGGGGCCGGCCTACGAGCAGTACTTC	CASSFQLAGGPAYEQYF
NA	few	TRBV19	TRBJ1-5	TGTGCCAGTCGAGAGGCCAATCAGCCCCAGCATTTT	CASREANQPQHF
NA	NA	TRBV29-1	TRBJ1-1	TGCAGCGCCGCCGGGTTAGACGGTGAAGCTTTCTTT	CSAAGLDGEAFF
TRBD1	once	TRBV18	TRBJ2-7	TGTGCCAGCTCACGGGGACAGGGGGTAATCTACGAGCAGTACTTC	CASSRGQGVIYEQYF
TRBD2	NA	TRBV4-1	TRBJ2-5	TGCGCCAGCAGCCACGTTCGAAGGACTAGCGGAGATCAAGAGACCCAGTACTTC	CASSHVRRTSGDQETQYF
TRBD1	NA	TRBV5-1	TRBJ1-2	TGCGCCAGCAGCCCGGACCGGGACAGCTATGGCTACACCTTC	CASSPDRDSYGYTF
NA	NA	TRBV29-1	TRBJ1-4	TGCAGCGTTGCCCCAGGTTTAAATGAAAAACTGTTTTTT	CSVAPGLNEKLFF
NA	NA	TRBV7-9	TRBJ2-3	TGTGCCTCCCTAGCAGGGATTTCAACGGCTACGCAGTATTTT	CASLAGISTATQYF
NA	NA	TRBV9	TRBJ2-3	TGTGCCAGCAGCGTAGGACATTATTACACAGATACGCAGTATTTT	CASSVGHYYTDTQYF